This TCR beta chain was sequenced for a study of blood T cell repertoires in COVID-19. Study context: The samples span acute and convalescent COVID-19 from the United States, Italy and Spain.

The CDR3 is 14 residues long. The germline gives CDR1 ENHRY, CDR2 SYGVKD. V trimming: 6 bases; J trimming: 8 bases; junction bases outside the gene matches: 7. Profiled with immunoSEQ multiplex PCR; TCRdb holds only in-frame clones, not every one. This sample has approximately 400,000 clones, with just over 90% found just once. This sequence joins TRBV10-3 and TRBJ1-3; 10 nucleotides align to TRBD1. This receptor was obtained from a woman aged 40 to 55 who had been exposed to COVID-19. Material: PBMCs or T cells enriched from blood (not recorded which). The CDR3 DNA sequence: TGTGCCATCAGGTCAGACAGGGGGCGAGACACCATATATTTT. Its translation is CAIRSDRGRDTIYF.